This TCR beta chain emerged from a study of T cell changes during pregnancy in multiple sclerosis. The protocol was immunoSEQ multiplex PCR, while the TCRdb copy is restricted to in-frame clones and leaves out a portion. The profile shows some 54,000 clones, approximately 94% of them singletons. The clonotype comes from a female donor with multiple sclerosis, enrolled in a pregnancy study. The starting material was CD8+ T cells from peripheral blood mononuclear cells, obtained in the third trimester of pregnancy.

The CDR3 bases are TGTGCCAGCAGCTTGAGGACATTTTGGGATAGTTGTGAGCAGTACTTC. Its protein is CASSLRTFWDSCEQYF. The V gene is TRBV5-5, the J gene TRBJ2-7; D perhaps matches TRBD1 (5 bases). This CDR3 is 16 amino acids long. From germline, CDR1 is SGHKS and CDR2 YYEKEE (reference sequence). Trimming removed 1 base at V and 7 bases at J, with 21 bases between.